This T cell receptor beta chain was recorded in a study of T cells in Graves' hyperthyroidism and ophthalmopathy. Regarding the study as a whole: Before onset, by a median of around six months, the model predicted ophthalmopathy.

Every diagnosis used clinical symptoms, serum thyroxine and TRAb, thyroid ultrasound and orbital computed tomography. RNA transcripts yielded amplified TCR beta CDR3 regions. TCR CDR3 underwent first-round RT-PCR with the HTBI primer set. One entry per CDR3 protein, called by TCRdb with MiXCR from the multiplex PCR reads. The sample holds roughly 400,000 distinct CDR3 sequences, about 14% seen once. Note on this clonotype: Its antigen is still unknown.

Germline V CDR1 and CDR2: MNHNS, SASEGT. V was pared by 7 bases and J by 1 base, with 13 bases between. This CDR3 region has 14 residues. Source material: blood. The chain recombines TRBV6-1 with TRBJ1-1; D is possibly TRBD1 (5 bases). The TCR sequence derives from a man aged 50-60 years with Graves' ophthalmopathy. The CDR3 bases are TGTGCCAGCATGGCAGGGCCGAGGAACACTGAAGCTTTCTTT. Translated, it gives CASMAGPRNTEAFF.